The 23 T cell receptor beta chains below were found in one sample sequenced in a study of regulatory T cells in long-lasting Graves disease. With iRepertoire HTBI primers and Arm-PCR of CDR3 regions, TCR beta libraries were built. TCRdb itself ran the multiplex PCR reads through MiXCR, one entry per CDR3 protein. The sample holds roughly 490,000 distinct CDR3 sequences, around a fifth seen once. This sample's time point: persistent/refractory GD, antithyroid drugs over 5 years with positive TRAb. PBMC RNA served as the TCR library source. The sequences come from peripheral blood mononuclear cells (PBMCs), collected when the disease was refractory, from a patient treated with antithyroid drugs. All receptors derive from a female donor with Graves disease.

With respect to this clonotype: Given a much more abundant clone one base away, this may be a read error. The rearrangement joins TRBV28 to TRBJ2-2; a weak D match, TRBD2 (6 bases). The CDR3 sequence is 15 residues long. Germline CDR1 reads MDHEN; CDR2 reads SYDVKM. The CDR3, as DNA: TGTGCCAGCAGGAAGGGACTTCTCAACACCGGGGGGCTGTTTTTT. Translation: CASRKGLLNTGGLFF.

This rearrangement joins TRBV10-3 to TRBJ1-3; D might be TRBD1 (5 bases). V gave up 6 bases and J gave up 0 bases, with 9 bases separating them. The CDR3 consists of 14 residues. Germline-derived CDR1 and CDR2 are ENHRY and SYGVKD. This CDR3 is CAISSGSSGNTIYF. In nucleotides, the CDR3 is TGTGCCATCAGCTCAGGGAGCTCTGGAAACACCATATATTTT.

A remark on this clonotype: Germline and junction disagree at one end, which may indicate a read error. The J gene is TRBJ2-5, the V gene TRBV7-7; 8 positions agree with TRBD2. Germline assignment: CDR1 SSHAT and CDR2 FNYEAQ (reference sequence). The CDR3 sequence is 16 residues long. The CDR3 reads CASSSQTSGSGETQYF. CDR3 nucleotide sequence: TGTGCTAGCAGCTCCCAGACGAGCGGGAGTGGAGAGACCCAGTACTTC.

CDR3: CASSGGAGQNTGELFF. The CDR3 DNA reads as TGTGCCAGTAGTGGGGGAGCCGGGCAAAACACCGGGGAGCTGTTTTTT. The gene calls are TRBV19 and TRBJ2-2; D may match TRBD1 or TRBD2 (5 bases each). The V gene lost 5 bases and the J gene lost 2 bases, with 15 bases spanning the gap. Germline CDR1 reads LNHDA; CDR2 reads SQIVND (reference sequence). The CDR3 is made up of 16 amino acids.

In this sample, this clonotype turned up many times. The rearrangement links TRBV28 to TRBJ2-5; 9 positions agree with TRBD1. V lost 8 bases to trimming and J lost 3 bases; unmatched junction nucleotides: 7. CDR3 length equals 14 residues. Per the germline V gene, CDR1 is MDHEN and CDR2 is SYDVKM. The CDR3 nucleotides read TGTGCCAGCTCCACGGACAGGGGAGAAGAGACCCAGTACTTC. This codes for CASSTDRGEETQYF.

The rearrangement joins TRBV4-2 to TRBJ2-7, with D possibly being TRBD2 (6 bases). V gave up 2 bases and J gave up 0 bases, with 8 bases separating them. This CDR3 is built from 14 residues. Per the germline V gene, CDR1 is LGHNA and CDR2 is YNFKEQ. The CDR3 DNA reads TGTGCCAGCAGCCAACTAGCGTCCTCCTACGAGCAGTACTTC. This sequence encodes CASSQLASSYEQYF.

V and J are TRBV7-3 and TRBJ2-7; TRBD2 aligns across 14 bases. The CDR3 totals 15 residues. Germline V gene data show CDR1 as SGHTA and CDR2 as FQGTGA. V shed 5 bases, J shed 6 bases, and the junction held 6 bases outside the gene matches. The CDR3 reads CASSRGTSGSSEQYF. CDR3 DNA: TGTGCCAGCAGCCGAGGGACTAGCGGGAGCTCCGAGCAGTACTTC.

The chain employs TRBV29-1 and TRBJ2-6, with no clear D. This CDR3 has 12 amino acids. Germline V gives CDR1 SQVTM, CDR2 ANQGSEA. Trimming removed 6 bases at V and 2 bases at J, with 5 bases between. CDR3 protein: CSVMAGANVLTF. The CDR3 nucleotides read TGCAGCGTGATGGCTGGGGCCAACGTCCTGACTTTC.

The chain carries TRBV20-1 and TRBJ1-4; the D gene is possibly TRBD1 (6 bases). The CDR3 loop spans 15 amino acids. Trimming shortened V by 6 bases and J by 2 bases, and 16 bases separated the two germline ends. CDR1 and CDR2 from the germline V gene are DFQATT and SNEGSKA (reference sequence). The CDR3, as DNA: TGCAGTGCAACCCCCGGGACAAATACTAATGAAAAACTGTTTTTT. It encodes CSATPGTNTNEKLFF.

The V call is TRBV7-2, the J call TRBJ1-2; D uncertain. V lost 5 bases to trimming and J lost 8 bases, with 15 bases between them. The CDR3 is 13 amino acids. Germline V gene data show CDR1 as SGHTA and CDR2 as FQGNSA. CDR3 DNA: TGTGCCAGCAGCCCCAGAACCACATGGGGCTACACCTTC. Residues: CASSPRTTWGYTF.

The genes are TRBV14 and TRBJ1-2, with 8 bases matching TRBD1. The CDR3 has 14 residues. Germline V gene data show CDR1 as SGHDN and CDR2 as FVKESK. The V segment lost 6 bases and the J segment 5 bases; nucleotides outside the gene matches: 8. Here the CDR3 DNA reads TGTGCCAGCAGAAGGACAGGGCTTCGGTATGGCTACACCTTC. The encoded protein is CASRRTGLRYGYTF.

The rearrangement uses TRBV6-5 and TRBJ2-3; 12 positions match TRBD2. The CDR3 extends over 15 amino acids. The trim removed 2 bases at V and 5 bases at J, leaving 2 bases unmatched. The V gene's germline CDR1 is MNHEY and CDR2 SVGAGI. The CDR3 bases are TGTGCCAGCAGTTACCGGGGACTAGCGGGAGATACGCAGTATTTT. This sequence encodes CASSYRGLAGDTQYF.

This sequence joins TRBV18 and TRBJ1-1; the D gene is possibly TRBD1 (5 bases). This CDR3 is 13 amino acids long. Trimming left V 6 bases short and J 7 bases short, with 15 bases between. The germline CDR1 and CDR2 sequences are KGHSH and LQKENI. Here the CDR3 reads CASSRDRDDEAFF. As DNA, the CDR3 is TGTGCCAGCTCCCGGGACCGGGATGATGAAGCTTTCTTT.

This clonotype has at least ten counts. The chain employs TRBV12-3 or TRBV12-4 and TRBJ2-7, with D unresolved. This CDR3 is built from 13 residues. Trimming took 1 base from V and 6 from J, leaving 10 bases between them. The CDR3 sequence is CASSLDLWGEQYF. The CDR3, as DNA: TGTGCCAGCAGTTTAGATCTTTGGGGCGAGCAGTACTTC.

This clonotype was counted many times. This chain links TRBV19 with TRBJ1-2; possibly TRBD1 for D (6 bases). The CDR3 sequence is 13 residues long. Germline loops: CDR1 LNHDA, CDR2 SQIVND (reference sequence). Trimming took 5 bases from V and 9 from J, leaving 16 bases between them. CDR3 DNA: TGTGCCAGTAGTGCCGATCGACAGGACAGCTACACCTTC. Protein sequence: CASSADRQDSYTF.

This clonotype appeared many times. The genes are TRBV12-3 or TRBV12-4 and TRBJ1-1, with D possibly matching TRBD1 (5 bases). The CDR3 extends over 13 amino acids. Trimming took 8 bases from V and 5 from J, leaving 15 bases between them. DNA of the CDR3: TGTGCCAGCGGTGCCCAGCGGGGGACTGAAGCTTTCTTT. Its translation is CASGAQRGTEAFF.

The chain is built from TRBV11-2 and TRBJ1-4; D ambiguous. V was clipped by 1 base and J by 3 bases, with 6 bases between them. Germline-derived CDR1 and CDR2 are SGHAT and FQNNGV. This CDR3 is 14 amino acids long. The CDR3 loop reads CASSLGSPNEKLFF. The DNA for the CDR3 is TGTGCCAGCAGCTTAGGGTCCCCTAATGAAAAACTGTTTTTT.

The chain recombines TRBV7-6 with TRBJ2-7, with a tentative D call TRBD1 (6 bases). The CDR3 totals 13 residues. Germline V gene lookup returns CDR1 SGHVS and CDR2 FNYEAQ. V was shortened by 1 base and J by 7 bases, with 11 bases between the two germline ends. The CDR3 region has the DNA TGTGCCAGCAGCTTAGAGACAGGTGGAGAGCAGTACTTC. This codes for CASSLETGGEQYF.

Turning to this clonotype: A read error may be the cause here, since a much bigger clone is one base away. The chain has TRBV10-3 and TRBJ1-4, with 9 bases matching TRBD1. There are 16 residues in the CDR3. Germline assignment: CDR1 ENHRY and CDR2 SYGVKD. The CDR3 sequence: CTSSVTQGALGEKLFF. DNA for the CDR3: TGTACCAGCAGTGTAACACAGGGGGCACTTGGTGAAAAACTGTTTTTT.

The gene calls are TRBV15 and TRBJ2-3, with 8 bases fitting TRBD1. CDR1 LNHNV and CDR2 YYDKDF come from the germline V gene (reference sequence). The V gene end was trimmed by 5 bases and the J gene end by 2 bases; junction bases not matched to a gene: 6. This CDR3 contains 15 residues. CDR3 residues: CATSPRQGNTDTQYF. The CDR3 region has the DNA TGTGCCACCAGCCCGCGACAGGGGAACACAGATACGCAGTATTTT. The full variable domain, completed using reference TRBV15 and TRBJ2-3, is DAMVIQNPRYQVTQFGKPVTLSCSQTLNHNVMYWYQQKSSQAPKLLFHYYDKDFNNEADTPDNFQSRRPNTSFCFLDIRSPGLGDTAMYLCATSPRQGNTDTQYFGPGTRLTVL.

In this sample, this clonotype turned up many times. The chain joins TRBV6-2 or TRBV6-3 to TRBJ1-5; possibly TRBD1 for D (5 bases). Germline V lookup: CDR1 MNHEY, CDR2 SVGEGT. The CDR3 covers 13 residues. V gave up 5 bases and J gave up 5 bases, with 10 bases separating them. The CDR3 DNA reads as TGTGCCAGCAGTGAGTCCAGGGATCAGCCCCAGCATTTT. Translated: CASSESRDQPQHF.

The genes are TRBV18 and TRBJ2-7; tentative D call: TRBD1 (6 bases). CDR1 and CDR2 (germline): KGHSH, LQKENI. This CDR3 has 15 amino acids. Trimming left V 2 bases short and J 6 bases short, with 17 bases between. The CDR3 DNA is TGTGCCAGCTCACCATACTCTATGGGACAACGCGAGCAGTACTTC. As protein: CASSPYSMGQREQYF.

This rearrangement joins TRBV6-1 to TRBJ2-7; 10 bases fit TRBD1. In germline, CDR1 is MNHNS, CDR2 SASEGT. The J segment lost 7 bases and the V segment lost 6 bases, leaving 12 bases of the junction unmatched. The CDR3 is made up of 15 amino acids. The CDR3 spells CASRLHSGQGREQYF. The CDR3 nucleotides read TGTGCCAGCAGACTTCACTCGGGACAGGGGCGGGAGCAGTACTTC.